This T cell receptor beta chain was obtained from a study of shared clonotypes between healthy human individuals. Study background: The study used three CD4 naive, three CD4 memory, two CD8 naive and one CD8 memory plate per donor.

General observations from the study: Few donors restricted represented genetic and exposure-history diversity.

In the authors' workflow: Owing to the provision of junction-only sequences devoid of quality scores by immunoSEQ, filtering differed. Clones were sequenced by immunoSEQ multiplex PCR, and TCRdb holds only the in-frame ones, with some missing. D and trimming come from the DNA, and the V and J calls and clone size come from that table. This repertoire shows 550,000 to 700,000 clones, around three quarters found once; its top ten account for around 1.8%. Trimming removed 7 bases at V and 0 bases at J, with 11 bases between. Germline loops: CDR1 SGHRS, CDR2 YFSETQ. This CDR3 has 14 amino acids. With regard to this clone: No antigen is known for it. The identical CDR3 is also encoded by other nucleotide sequences in the sample.

The sample consisted of memory CD4+ T cells sorted from blood. The subset here: CD45RA-negative fraction. The receptor was isolated from a woman aged 25 to 39 in good health. The rearrangement links TRBV5-1 to TRBJ2-1; the D gene is possibly TRBD2 (5 bases). This CDR3 is CASRRDNSYNEQFF. The CDR3 DNA sequence: TGCGCCAGCCGACGGGATAACTCCTACAATGAGCAGTTCTTC.